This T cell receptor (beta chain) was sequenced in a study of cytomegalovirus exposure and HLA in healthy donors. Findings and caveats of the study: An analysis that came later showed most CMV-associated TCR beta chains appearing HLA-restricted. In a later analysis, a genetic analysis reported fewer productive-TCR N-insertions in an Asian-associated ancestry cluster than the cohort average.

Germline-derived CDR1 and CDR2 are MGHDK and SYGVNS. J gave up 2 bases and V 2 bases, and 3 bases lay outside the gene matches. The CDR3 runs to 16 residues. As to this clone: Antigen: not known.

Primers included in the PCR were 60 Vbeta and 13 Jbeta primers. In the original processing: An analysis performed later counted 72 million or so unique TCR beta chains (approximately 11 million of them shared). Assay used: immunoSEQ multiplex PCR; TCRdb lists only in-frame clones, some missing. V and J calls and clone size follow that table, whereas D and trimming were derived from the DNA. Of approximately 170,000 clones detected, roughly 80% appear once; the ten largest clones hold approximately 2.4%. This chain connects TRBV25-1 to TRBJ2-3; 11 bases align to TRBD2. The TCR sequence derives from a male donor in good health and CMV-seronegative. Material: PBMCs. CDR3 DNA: TGTGCCAGCAGTGAACTAGCGGGGGGCACCACAGATACGCAGTATTTT. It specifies CASSELAGGTTDTQYF.